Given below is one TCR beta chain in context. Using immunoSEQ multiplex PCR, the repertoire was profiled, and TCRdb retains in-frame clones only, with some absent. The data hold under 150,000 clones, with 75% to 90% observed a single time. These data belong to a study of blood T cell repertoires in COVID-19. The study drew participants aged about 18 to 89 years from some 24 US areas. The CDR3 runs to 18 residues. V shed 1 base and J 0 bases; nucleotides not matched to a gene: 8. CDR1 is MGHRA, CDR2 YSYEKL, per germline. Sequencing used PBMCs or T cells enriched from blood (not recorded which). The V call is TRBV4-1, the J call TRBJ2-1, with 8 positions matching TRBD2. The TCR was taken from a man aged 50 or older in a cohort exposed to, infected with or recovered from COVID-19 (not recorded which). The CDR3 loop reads CASSQVRGSGISYNEQFF. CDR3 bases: TGCGCCAGCAGCCAAGTGCGGGGTAGCGGGATCTCCTACAATGAGCAGTTCTTC.